A selection of T cell receptor beta chains follows, all from one sample in a study of blood T cell repertoires in COVID-19. TCRdb's table, derived via immunoSEQ multiplex PCR, lists solely in-frame clones and lacks some. Among roughly 250,000 clones listed, about 85% were seen once. The sample taken for sequencing was peripheral blood. These receptors were obtained from a human donor with COVID-19, enrolled during active disease. The donor label of this sample is uncertain. Both conserved end residues are part of each CDR3. Each record gives: CDR3 length, clone size, D gene, J gene, V gene, CDR3 protein, CDR3 DNA. The D gene is left open where the match is weak. Part of the rows lack a size; the others show once, few, many or a class for expanded clones.

14,NA,NA,TRBJ2-7,TRBV2,CASRLERVSYEQYF,TGTGCCAGCAGACTCGAGAGGGTCTCCTACGAGCAGTACTTC
17,NA,TRBD1,TRBJ1-1,TRBV27,CASSRPGTGGWNTEAFF,TGTGCCAGCAGCCGCCCGGGGACAGGGGGTTGGAACACTGAAGCTTTCTTT
14,NA,TRBD1,TRBJ2-1,TRBV12-5,CASGWGQGVSEQFF,TGTGCTAGTGGTTGGGGACAGGGTGTGAGTGAGCAGTTCTTC
13,few,NA,TRBJ1-1,TRBV6-5,CASTAPGRTEAFF,TGTGCCAGCACAGCTCCGGGGAGGACTGAAGCTTTCTTT
16,once,NA,TRBJ1-1,TRBV7-2,CASSLVPTGEGTEAFF,TGTGCCAGCAGCTTAGTGCCCACAGGAGAAGGGACTGAAGCTTTCTTT
12,NA,TRBD1,TRBJ1-1,TRBV9,CASSGAGQEAFF,TGTGCCAGCAGCGGGGCGGGACAGGAGGCTTTCTTT
17,NA,TRBD1,TRBJ2-5,TRBV2,CASSLSGVGTGQETQYF,TGTGCCAGCAGTCTGTCGGGGGTTGGGACAGGGCAAGAGACCCAGTACTTC
20,NA,NA,TRBJ1-5,TRBV6-1,CASSELFGLEGEDGNQPQHF,TGTGCCAGCAGTGAACTCTTTGGGCTGGAGGGAGAGGATGGCAATCAGCCCCAGCATTTT
17,NA,NA,TRBJ1-1,TRBV28,CASSPPRRGHSNTEAFF,TGTGCCAGCAGTCCTCCCAGAAGGGGACATTCGAACACTGAAGCTTTCTTT
14,NA,TRBD1,TRBJ1-6,TRBV30,CAWSRQGVNSPLHF,TGTGCCTGGAGTAGACAGGGGGTTAATTCACCCCTCCACTTT
13,NA,TRBD1,TRBJ1-5,TRBV12-3/TRBV12-4,CASTSRGKQPQHF,TGTGCCAGCACGTCCAGGGGGAAGCAGCCCCAGCATTTT